Below are 12 T cell receptor beta chains sequenced from a single sample in a study of identical twins. TCRdb reprocessed the 5' RACE reads via MiXCR and lists one record per CDR3 protein. This table holds roughly 350,000 distinct CDR3 sequences, 10% to 15% found once. In addition, the sample was reused for a study of yellow fever vaccine responses in identical twins.

Sequencing input: CD8+ T cells sorted from blood. The receptors stem from a woman in her late teens or twenties in good health.

This clonotype turned up a few times. This rearrangement joins TRBV2 to TRBJ2-1; 16 nucleotides line up with TRBD2. The CDR3 loop spans 16 amino acids. Germline trimming cut 10 bases from V and 7 bases from J; bases unmatched to any gene: 10. The germline CDR1 and CDR2 sequences are SNHLY and FYNNEI. The CDR3 protein is CATIGTSGGAGNEQFF. In DNA form, the CDR3 reads TGTGCCACCATAGGGACTAGCGGGGGGGCTGGGAATGAGCAGTTCTTC.

The rearrangement links TRBV18 to TRBJ2-5; 8 bases are a match to TRBD1. CDR3 size: 15 residues. Germline V gene sequence: CDR1 KGHSH, CDR2 LQKENI. V lost 3 bases to trimming and J lost 0 bases; unmatched junction nucleotides: 3. The CDR3 nucleotides are TGTGCCAGCTCACCCGGGACAGGAAACCAAGAGACCCAGTACTTC. The encoded protein is CASSPGTGNQETQYF.

V gene TRBV27 combines with J gene TRBJ2-3; 7 nucleotides align to TRBD2. CDR3 length equals 15 residues. Germline CDR1 is MNHEY and CDR2 is SMNVEV (reference sequence). The junction had 7 bases not matched to a gene; V was cut back by 7 bases and J by 0 bases. CDR3 nucleotides: TGTGCCAGCATCCCCCGCGGGAGAAGCACAGATACGCAGTATTTT. Protein: CASIPRGRSTDTQYF.

On this clonotype itself: This may arise from a read error, as a much more abundant clone is one base away. V usage is TRBV2 and J usage is TRBJ2-1, with D perhaps TRBD2 (5 bases). There are 14 residues in the CDR3. V lost 0 bases and J lost 6, with 9 bases in between. Germline values: CDR1 SNHLY, CDR2 FYNNEI. The CDR3 protein is CASSEARAGNEQFF. CDR3 DNA: TGTGCCAGCAGTGAAGCGAGGGCGGGCAATGAGCAGTTCTTC.

CDR3 sequence reads: CSARVVDSNQPQHF. For the CDR3, the DNA is TGCAGTGCTAGAGTAGTAGATAGCAATCAGCCCCAGCATTTT. The chain has TRBV20-1 and TRBJ1-5, with unresolved D. In germline, CDR1 is DFQATT, CDR2 SNEGSKA (reference sequence). The V gene lost 1 base and the J gene lost 0 bases, with 7 bases spanning the gap. The CDR3 has 14 residues.

This clonotype has ten or more counts. The rearrangement joins TRBV5-5 to TRBJ2-5, with 7 nucleotides matching TRBD2. CDR3 length: 15 amino acids. V dropped 2 bases and J dropped 3; count of bases not matched to a gene: 7. Per germline, CDR1 SGHKS and CDR2 YYEKEE (reference sequence). CDR3 protein: CASSFWGRDEETQYF. DNA of the CDR3: TGTGCCAGCAGCTTTTGGGGGAGGGACGAAGAGACCCAGTACTTC.

The chain links TRBV27 to TRBJ2-1; perhaps D is TRBD1 or TRBD2 (5 bases each). The germline CDR1 and CDR2 sequences are MNHEY and SMNVEV (reference sequence). The CDR3 extends over 16 amino acids. V lost 5 bases, J lost 0 bases, and 14 bases lay in between. The CDR3 region is CASSRGDYSSYNEQFF. In nucleotides, the CDR3 is TGTGCCAGCAGTAGAGGGGATTACAGCTCCTACAATGAGCAGTTCTTC.

This clonotype was counted many times. The gene calls are TRBV6-5 and TRBJ2-3; D might be TRBD2 (6 bases). Germline assignment: CDR1 MNHEY and CDR2 SVGAGI. V gave up 2 bases and J gave up 1 base, with 10 bases separating them. The CDR3 covers 15 residues. The CDR3 sequence is CASSYTASGTDTQYF. The DNA of the CDR3 is TGTGCCAGCAGTTACACGGCTAGCGGCACAGATACGCAGTATTTT.

This chain uses TRBV5-1 with TRBJ2-5; the D gene is possibly TRBD1 (6 bases). Germline loops: CDR1 SGHRS, CDR2 YFSETQ. CDR3 size: 12 residues. V was shortened by 5 bases and J by 7 bases, with 12 bases between the two germline ends. CDR3 nucleotides: TGCGCCAGCAGTTTTACAGGGATGACCCAGTACTTC. This translates into CASSFTGMTQYF.

This clonotype has more than one count but fewer than ten. This chain uses TRBV24-1 with TRBJ2-5; no clear D gene. Germline V gene sequence: CDR1 KGHDR, CDR2 SFDVKD. This CDR3 is built from 15 residues. Trimming left V 3 bases short and J 2 bases short, with 12 bases between. The CDR3 loop is CATSDGVRVQETQYF. In nucleotides, the CDR3 is TGTGCCACCAGTGATGGAGTACGGGTTCAAGAGACCCAGTACTTC.

The V call is TRBV13, the J call TRBJ1-1; D is possibly TRBD1 (5 bases). CDR3 size: 14 residues. CDR1 PRHDT and CDR2 FYEKMQ come from the germline V gene (reference sequence). The V gene lost 4 bases and the J gene lost 0 bases, with 9 bases spanning the gap. Written as DNA, the CDR3 is TGTGCCAGCAGCTGTACAGGTTTGAACACTGAAGCTTTCTTT. It translates to CASSCTGLNTEAFF.

This sequence joins TRBV29-1 and TRBJ2-5, with D possibly TRBD1 on 6 matching bases. The CDR3 consists of 14 residues. The germline V gene has CDR1 SQVTM and CDR2 ANQGSEA. Trimming pared 1 base from V and 0 bases from J, leaving 9 bases between. Here the CDR3 DNA reads TGCAGCGTTGAAGGGGACACGTACCAAGAGACCCAGTACTTC. This gives the protein CSVEGDTYQETQYF. The whole variable domain, remainder taken from reference TRBV29-1 and TRBJ2-5, is SAVISQKPSRDICQRGTSLTIQCQVDSQVTMMFWYRQQPGQSLTLIATANQGSEATYESGFVIDKFPISRPNLTFSTLTVSNMSPEDSSIYLCSVEGDTYQETQYFGPGTRLLVL.